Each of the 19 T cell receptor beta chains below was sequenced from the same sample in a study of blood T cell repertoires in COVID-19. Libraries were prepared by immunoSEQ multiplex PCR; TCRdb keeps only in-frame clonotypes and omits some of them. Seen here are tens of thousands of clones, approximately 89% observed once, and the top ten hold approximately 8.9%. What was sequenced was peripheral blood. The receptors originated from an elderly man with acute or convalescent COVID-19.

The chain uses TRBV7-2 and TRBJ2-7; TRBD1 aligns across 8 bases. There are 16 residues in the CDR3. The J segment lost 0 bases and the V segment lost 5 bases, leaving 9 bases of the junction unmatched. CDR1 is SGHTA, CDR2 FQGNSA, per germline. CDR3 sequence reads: CASSNPGTGLSYEQYF. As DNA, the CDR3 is TGTGCCAGCAGCAACCCCGGGACAGGACTCTCCTACGAGCAGTACTTC.

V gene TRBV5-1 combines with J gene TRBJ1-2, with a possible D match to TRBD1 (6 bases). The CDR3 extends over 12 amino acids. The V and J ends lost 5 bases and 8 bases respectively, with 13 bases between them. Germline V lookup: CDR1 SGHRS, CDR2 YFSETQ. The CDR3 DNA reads TGCGCCAGCAGTTTAACAGGGCCCGGCTACACCTTC. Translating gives CASSLTGPGYTF.

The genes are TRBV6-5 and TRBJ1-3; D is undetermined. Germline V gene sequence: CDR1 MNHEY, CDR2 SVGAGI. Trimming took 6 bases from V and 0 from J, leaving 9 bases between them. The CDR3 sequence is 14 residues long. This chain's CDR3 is CASRSATSGNTIYF. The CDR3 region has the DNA TGTGCCAGCAGGTCAGCGACCTCTGGAAACACCATATATTTT.

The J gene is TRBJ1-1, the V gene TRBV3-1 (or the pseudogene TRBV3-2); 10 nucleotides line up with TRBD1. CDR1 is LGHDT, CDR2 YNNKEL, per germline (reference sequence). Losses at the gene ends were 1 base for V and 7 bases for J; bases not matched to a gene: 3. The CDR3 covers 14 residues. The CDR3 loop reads CASSQGTGGVEAFF. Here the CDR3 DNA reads TGTGCCAGCAGCCAAGGGACAGGGGGGGTTGAAGCTTTCTTT.

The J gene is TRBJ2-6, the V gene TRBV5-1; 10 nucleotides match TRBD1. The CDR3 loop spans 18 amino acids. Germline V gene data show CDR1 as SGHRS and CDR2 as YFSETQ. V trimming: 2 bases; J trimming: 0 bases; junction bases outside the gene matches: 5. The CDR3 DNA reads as TGCGCCAGCAGCTTACCGGGACAGGGGACCTCTGGGGCCAACGTCCTGACTTTC. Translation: CASSLPGQGTSGANVLTF.

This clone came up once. The CDR3 bases are TGTGCCAGCAGCCTCACCCCAGAGGTTGGCAATCAGCCCCAGCATTTT. Protein product: CASSLTPEVGNQPQHF. The rearrangement links TRBV9 to TRBJ1-5; no clear D gene. CDR3 length: 16 amino acids. V was trimmed by 4 bases and J by 2 bases, leaving 16 bases between them. CDR1 and CDR2 from the germline V gene are SGDLS and YYNGEE.

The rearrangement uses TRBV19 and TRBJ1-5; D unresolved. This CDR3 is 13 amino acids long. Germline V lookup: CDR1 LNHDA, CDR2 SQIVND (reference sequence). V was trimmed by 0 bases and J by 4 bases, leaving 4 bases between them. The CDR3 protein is CASSIEENQPQHF. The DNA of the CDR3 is TGTGCCAGTAGTATAGAGGAGAATCAGCCCCAGCATTTT.

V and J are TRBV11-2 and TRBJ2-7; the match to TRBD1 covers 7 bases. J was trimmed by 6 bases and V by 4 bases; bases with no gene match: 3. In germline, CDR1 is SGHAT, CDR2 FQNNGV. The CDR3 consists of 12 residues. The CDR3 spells CASSSPGGEQYF. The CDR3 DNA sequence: TGTGCCAGCAGCTCACCAGGGGGCGAGCAGTACTTC.

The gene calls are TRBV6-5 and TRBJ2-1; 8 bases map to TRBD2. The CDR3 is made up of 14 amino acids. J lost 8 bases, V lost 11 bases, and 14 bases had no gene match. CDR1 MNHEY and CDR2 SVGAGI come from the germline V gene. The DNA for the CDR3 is TGTGCCTATGGTCCTGCGGGGGGCCACCATGAGCAGTTCTTC. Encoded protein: CAYGPAGGHHEQFF.

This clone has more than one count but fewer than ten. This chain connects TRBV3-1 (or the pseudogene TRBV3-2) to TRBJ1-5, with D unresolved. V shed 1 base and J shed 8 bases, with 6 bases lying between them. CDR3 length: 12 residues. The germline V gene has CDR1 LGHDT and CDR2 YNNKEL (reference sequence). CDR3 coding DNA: TGTGCCAGCAGCCAAGTCGGTGAGCCCCAGCATTTT. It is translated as CASSQVGEPQHF.

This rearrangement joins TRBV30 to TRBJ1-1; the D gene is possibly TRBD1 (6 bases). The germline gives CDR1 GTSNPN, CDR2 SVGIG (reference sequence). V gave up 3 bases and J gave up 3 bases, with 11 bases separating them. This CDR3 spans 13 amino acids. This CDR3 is CAWSPGQYTEAFF. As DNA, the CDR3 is TGTGCCTGGAGCCCCGGACAGTACACTGAAGCTTTCTTT.

CDR3 region: CASSPDRTDQPQHF. CDR3 nucleotides: TGTGCCAGCAGTCCGGACAGAACAGATCAGCCCCAGCATTTT. This chain uses TRBV2 with TRBJ1-5; D is possibly TRBD1 (6 bases). The CDR3 consists of 14 residues. The V gene lost 5 bases and the J gene lost 5 bases, with 13 bases spanning the gap. Germline values: CDR1 SNHLY, CDR2 FYNNEI.

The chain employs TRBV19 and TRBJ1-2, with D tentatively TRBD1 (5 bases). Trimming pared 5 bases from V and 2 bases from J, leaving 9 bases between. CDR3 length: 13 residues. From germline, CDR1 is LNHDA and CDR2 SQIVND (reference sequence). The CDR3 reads CASSYDRNYGYTF. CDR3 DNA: TGTGCCAGTAGTTATGACAGAAACTATGGCTACACCTTC.

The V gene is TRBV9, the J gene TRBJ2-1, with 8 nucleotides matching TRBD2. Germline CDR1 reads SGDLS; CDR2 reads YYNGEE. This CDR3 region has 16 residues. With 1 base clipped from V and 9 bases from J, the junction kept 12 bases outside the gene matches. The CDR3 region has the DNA TGTGCCAGCAGCGTAACTCTCGCGGGAGGAGTGGGTGAGCAGTTCTTC. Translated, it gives CASSVTLAGGVGEQFF. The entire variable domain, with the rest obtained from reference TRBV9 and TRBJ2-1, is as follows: DSGVTQTPKHLITATGQRVTLRCSPRSGDLSVYWYQQSLDQGLQFLIQYYNGEERAKGNILERFSAQQFPDLHSELNLSSLELGDSALYFCASSVTLAGGVGEQFFGPGTRLTVL.

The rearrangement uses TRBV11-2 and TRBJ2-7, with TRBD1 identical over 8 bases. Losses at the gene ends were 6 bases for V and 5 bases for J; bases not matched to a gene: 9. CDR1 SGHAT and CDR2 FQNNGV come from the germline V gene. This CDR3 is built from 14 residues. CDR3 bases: TGTGCCAGCAGTCCTATCTCAGGGGGCCACGAGCAGTACTTC. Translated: CASSPISGGHEQYF.

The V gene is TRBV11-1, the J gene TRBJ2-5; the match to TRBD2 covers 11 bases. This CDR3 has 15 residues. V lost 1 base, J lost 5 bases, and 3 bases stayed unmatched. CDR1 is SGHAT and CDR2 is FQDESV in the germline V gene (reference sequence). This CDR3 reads CASSLGLAGGETQYF. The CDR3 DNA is TGTGCCAGCAGCTTAGGCCTAGCGGGGGGTGAGACCCAGTACTTC.

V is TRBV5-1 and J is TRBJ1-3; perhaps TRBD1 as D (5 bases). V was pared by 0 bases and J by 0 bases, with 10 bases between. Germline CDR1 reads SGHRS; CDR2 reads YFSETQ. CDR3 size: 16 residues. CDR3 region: CASSLVDRSSGNTIYF. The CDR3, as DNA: TGCGCCAGCAGCTTGGTCGACAGAAGCTCTGGAAACACCATATATTTT.

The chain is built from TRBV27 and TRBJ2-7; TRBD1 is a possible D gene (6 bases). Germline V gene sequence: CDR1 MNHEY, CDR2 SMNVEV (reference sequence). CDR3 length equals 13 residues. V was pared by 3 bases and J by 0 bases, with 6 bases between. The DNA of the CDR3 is TGTGCCAGCAGTTTGGACAGCTCCTACGAGCAGTACTTC. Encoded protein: CASSLDSSYEQYF.

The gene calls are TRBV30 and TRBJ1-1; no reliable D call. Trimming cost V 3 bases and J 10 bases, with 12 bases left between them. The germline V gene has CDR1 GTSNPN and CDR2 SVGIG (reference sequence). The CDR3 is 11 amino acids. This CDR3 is CAWRVGGRAFF. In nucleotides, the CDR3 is TGTGCCTGGAGGGTAGGAGGGAGAGCTTTCTTT.